This is a list of T cell receptor beta chains from one sample in a study of identifying expanded T cells in peripheral blood. Libraries were prepared by immunoSEQ multiplex PCR; TCRdb keeps only in-frame clonotypes and omits some of them. The table has about 82,000 clones, about 87% seen once. Sequencing input: blood. These receptors came from a person between 18 and 69 years old in good health. Each CDR3 is given with its conserved first and last residue. Fields, in order: J gene, clone size, D gene, V gene, CDR3 DNA, CDR3 protein. D genes are given only for firm matches. Some rows have no size entry. The others give once, few or many, or a class for an expanded clone.

TRBJ1-6 | - | - | TRBV19 | TGTGCCAGTAGTCGGCGGTGGGATTCACCCCTCCACTTT | CASSRRWDSPLHF
TRBJ1-4 | - | - | TRBV18 | TGTGCCAGCTCACCCCTACGGGCTGACGAAAAACTGTTTTTT | CASSPLRADEKLFF
TRBJ1-4 | - | TRBD1 | TRBV5-1 | TGCGCCAGCAGCTCGGACAGGGGGGATGAAAAACTGTTTTTT | CASSSDRGDEKLFF
TRBJ2-7 | - | TRBD2 | TRBV5-4 | TGTGCCAGCAGCTTGGAGGGGACTAGCGGGAGGGCTGGGGAGCAGTACTTC | CASSLEGTSGRAGEQYF
TRBJ2-1 | - | - | TRBV15 | TGTGCCACCAGCAGAGCGGGAAACAAGGAGCAGTTCTTC | CATSRAGNKEQFF
TRBJ1-1 | - | - | TRBV30 | TGTGCCTGGAGCTCCACAGGCAACACTGAAGCTTTCTTT | CAWSSTGNTEAFF
TRBJ1-5 | - | - | TRBV6-6 | TGTGCCAGCAGTTACAGGGCTGCACTCAATCAGCCCCAGCATTTT | CASSYRAALNQPQHF
TRBJ2-1 | once | - | TRBV6-5 | TGTGCCAGCAGTTCGGCGGTGGGGAAGCAGTTCTTC | CASSSAVGKQFF
TRBJ2-1 | - | TRBD1 | TRBV5-1 | TGCGCCAGCAGTTACAGGGGGGCCTACAATGAGCAGTTCTTC | CASSYRGAYNEQFF
TRBJ1-4 | - | - | TRBV9 | TGTGCCAGCAGCGTAGCCCCGACAACTAATGAAAAACTGTTTTTT | CASSVAPTTNEKLFF
TRBJ1-1 | once | TRBD1 | TRBV27 | TGTGCCAGCAGTTCCACTCACAGGGGGCGTGCTGAAGCTTTCTTT | CASSSTHRGRAEAFF
TRBJ1-2 | - | - | TRBV27 | TGTGCCAGCAGTTTAGGTCGGGGGGGCCCTTATGGCTACACCTTC | CASSLGRGGPYGYTF
TRBJ2-1 | - | TRBD1 | TRBV29-1 | TGCAGCTCCCCGGGACAGGGTAAAGAGGAGCAGTTCTTC | CSSPGQGKEEQFF
TRBJ1-1 | - | - | TRBV29-1 | TGCAGCGTTTCCAGGGCGAACACTGAAGCTTTCTTT | CSVSRANTEAFF
TRBJ2-1 | - | TRBD2 | TRBV19 | TGTGCCAGTAGAATCGGCGGGAGCCGGGGCAATGAGCAGTTCTTC | CASRIGGSRGNEQFF
TRBJ1-2 | - | - | TRBV29-1 | TGCAGCGTGAGGGGAAACTATGGCTACACCTTC | CSVRGNYGYTF
TRBJ1-1 | - | - | TRBV15 | TGTGCCACCAGCAGAGTAACGGCCGCCGGTGGTGGGGCTTTCTTT | CATSRVTAAGGGAFF
TRBJ2-2 | - | - | TRBV7-2 | TGTGCCAGCACTTTAGGGTACTCGAACACCGGGGAGCTGTTTTTT | CASTLGYSNTGELFF
TRBJ1-3 | - | - | TRBV7-9 | TGTGCCAGCAGCTTAGCGTCTTCCGGAAACACCATATATTTT | CASSLASSGNTIYF
TRBJ2-5 | - | - | TRBV7-2 | TGTGCCAGCAGCTTAGCTAGGGGGGCCGGAGAGACCCAGTACTTC | CASSLARGAGETQYF
TRBJ2-7 | - | - | TRBV7-9 | TGTGCCAGCAGCTTAGAGGGGACAAACTACGAGCAGTACTTC | CASSLEGTNYEQYF
TRBJ2-4 | - | TRBD2 | TRBV7-9 | TGTGCCAGCAGCTTAGTTCTAGCGGACACCGCCAAAAACATTCAGTACTTC | CASSLVLADTAKNIQYF
TRBJ1-2 | - | - | TRBV30 | TGTGCCTGGAGTCGAGGGCGGGATGGCTACACCTTC | CAWSRGRDGYTF
TRBJ1-1 | - | - | TRBV25-1 | TGTGCCAGCAGTGACCACCCCGTAAACACTGAAGCTTTCTTT | CASSDHPVNTEAFF
TRBJ1-2 | - | - | TRBV6-6 | TGTGCCAGCAACTTGGCAGCCCAGGAGGGCTACACCTTC | CASNLAAQEGYTF
TRBJ2-1 | - | TRBD2 | TRBV7-6 | TGTGCCAGCAGCTTAGTGGGGGGGGGCTCCTACAATGAGCAGTTCTTC | CASSLVGGGSYNEQFF
TRBJ1-2 | - | - | TRBV28 | TGTGCCAGCAGTTCTCCACAGGGTTATGGCTACACCTTC | CASSSPQGYGYTF
TRBJ2-1 | - | TRBD2 | TRBV5-1 | TGCGCCAGCAGCTCCGTTGGAGCGGGAGTGCTCGACAATGAGCAGTTCTTC | CASSSVGAGVLDNEQFF
TRBJ1-4 | - | - | TRBV6-1 | TGTGCCAGCAGTGAAGCGTCGCCCCCCCTTAATGAAAAACTGTTTTTT | CASSEASPPLNEKLFF
TRBJ2-7 | once | - | TRBV13 | TGTGCCAGCAGCTTAGAGTCCGAAACCTACGAGCAGTACTTC | CASSLESETYEQYF
TRBJ1-1 | - | - | TRBV9 | TGTGCCAGCAGCCGAAGCCAAGAAAGCCCGGCCACTGAAGCTTTCTTT | CASSRSQESPATEAFF
TRBJ2-1 | - | - | TRBV19 | TGTGCCAGTAGTATAGGGAGGAGGGGCAATGAGCAGTTCTTC | CASSIGRRGNEQFF
TRBJ2-3 | - | TRBD1 | TRBV9 | TGTGCCAGCAGCGCGGGACAGACAGATACGCAGTATTTT | CASSAGQTDTQYF
TRBJ2-6 | - | - | TRBV30 | TGTGCCTGGAGTGTACGTTCTGGGGCCAACGTCCTGACTTTC | CAWSVRSGANVLTF
TRBJ2-7 | - | - | TRBV2 | TGTGCCAGCAGTCCTTGGACTGGGAGCTCCTACGAGCAGTACTTC | CASSPWTGSSYEQYF
TRBJ2-1 | - | - | TRBV2 | TGTGCCAGCAGACGACAGTACAATGAGCAGTTCTTC | CASRRQYNEQFF
TRBJ2-6 | - | TRBD1 | TRBV9 | TGTGCCAGCAGAGGGGGCAGGGTACCTGGGGCCAACGTCCTGACTTTC | CASRGGRVPGANVLTF
TRBJ2-7 | - | - | TRBV9 | TGTGCCAGCAGCGTAGCAGGGTCCTACGAGCAGTACTTC | CASSVAGSYEQYF
TRBJ2-5 | - | TRBD2 | TRBV4-1 | TGCGCCAGCAGCCAAGAAGGCCTAGCGGGAAGGGAGACCCAGTACTTC | CASSQEGLAGRETQYF
TRBJ2-3 | - | TRBD2 | TRBV27 | TGTGCCAGCAGTCCCTGGACTAGCGGGAGGGGAGATACGCAGTATTTT | CASSPWTSGRGDTQYF
TRBJ1-1 | - | - | TRBV13 | TGTGCCAGCAGCAAACCCGGACGGTCGGTGAACACTGAAGCTTTCTTT | CASSKPGRSVNTEAFF
TRBJ1-4 | - | TRBD1 | TRBV4-1 | TGCGCCAGCAGCTTACAGGGGCAGAGCGAAAAACTGTTTTTT | CASSLQGQSEKLFF